Following are 17 T cell receptor beta chains from one sample sequenced in a study of Ad26.COV2.S vaccination and SARS-CoV-2 variants. Method: immunoSEQ multiplex PCR; TCRdb's copy keeps in-frame clones and lacks some. In the table there are around 400,000 clones, under 90% of which are singletons. Treatment specified: roughly 19 received Ad26.COV2.S at low or high dose, single or two shots; 5 received placebo; per-sample allocation not given. Specimens were obtained on day 63 following the first vaccine or placebo injection. Sequenced here: peripheral blood, sampled in a trial of Ad26.COV2.S vaccine versus placebo. The source is a person between 18 and 59 years old who received the Ad26.COV2.S COVID-19 vaccine or a placebo.

This rearrangement joins TRBV6-5 to TRBJ1-4, with 7 bases identical to TRBD1. The V and J ends lost 5 bases and 5 bases, in that order; junction bases with no gene match: 8. The CDR3 sequence is 15 residues long. Germline lookup yields CDR1 MNHEY and CDR2 SVGAGI. The CDR3, as DNA: TGTGCCAGCAGTCGGTACGGGACAGCAAATGAAAAACTGTTTTTT. This codes for CASSRYGTANEKLFF.

This clone was observed a handful of times. The chain is built from TRBV24-1 and TRBJ2-7; TRBD2 matches 14 bases. The germline gives CDR1 KGHDR, CDR2 SFDVKD. The CDR3 has 19 amino acids. V lost 3 bases, J lost 0 bases, and 9 bases stayed unmatched. CDR3 DNA: TGTGCCACCAGTGATGAGGGACTAGCGGGAGAACCAACCTCCTACGAGCAGTACTTC. Protein sequence: CATSDEGLAGEPTSYEQYF.

V and J are TRBV7-9 and TRBJ2-1; D gene unclear. In germline, CDR1 is SEHNR, CDR2 FQNEAQ (reference sequence). The germline V and J ends were trimmed by 2 bases and 9 bases, with 5 bases remaining between them. The CDR3 sequence is 11 residues long. CDR3: CASSLMGEQFF. CDR3 nucleotide sequence: TGTGCCAGCAGCTTAATGGGTGAGCAGTTCTTC.

V usage is TRBV10-3 and J usage is TRBJ1-2; 8 positions match TRBD1. CDR1 and CDR2 from the germline V gene are ENHRY and SYGVKD. V was pared by 6 bases and J by 4 bases, with 7 bases of the junction left unmatched. The CDR3 has 14 amino acids. The CDR3, as DNA: TGTGCCATCAGAGACAGGGGAGATGGCTATGGCTACACCTTC. Translating gives CAIRDRGDGYGYTF.

This chain links TRBV9 with TRBJ2-4, with TRBD2 matching 15 bases. The CDR3 runs to 19 residues. Trimming at V came to 4 bases and at J to 0 bases, leaving 8 bases not matched to a gene. The germline V gene encodes CDR1 SGDLS and CDR2 YYNGEE. The CDR3: CASSPGLAGGDLAKNIQYF. CDR3 sequence (DNA): TGTGCCAGCAGCCCCGGACTAGCGGGGGGGGACTTAGCCAAAAACATTCAGTACTTC.

DNA for the CDR3: TGTGCTAGTGGCCTTTCACACACTGAAGCTTTCTTT. It translates to CASGLSHTEAFF. This chain links TRBV12-5 with TRBJ1-1; D not resolved. Germline-derived CDR1 and CDR2 are LGHNT and FRNRAP. The V end lost 6 bases, the J end lost 3 bases, and 8 bases lay between the germline ends. This CDR3 has 12 amino acids.

V and J are TRBV11-2 and TRBJ2-1; D is unresolved. V was shortened by 4 bases and J by 3 bases, with 1 base between the two germline ends. Germline V lookup: CDR1 SGHAT, CDR2 FQNNGV. CDR3 length: 11 residues. The CDR3 loop reads CASSYYNEQFF. DNA for the CDR3: TGTGCCAGCAGCTACTACAATGAGCAGTTCTTC.

This clone was observed at least ten times. The chain couples TRBV6-5 to TRBJ1-2; TRBD1 matches 11 bases. The ends lost 6 bases at V and 8 bases at J; junction bases unmatched: 5. Germline V gene lookup returns CDR1 MNHEY and CDR2 SVGAGI. This CDR3 comprises 13 residues. The CDR3 coding sequence is TGTGCCAGCAGGTGGGACAGGGGGAGCGGCTACACCTTC. It yields the protein CASRWDRGSGYTF.

V usage is TRBV6-1 and J usage is TRBJ1-2, with 7 bases that match TRBD1. This CDR3 spans 16 amino acids. J lost 5 bases, V lost 3 bases, and 12 bases had no gene match. Looked up from germline, CDR1 is MNHNS and CDR2 is SASEGT. The CDR3 sequence: CASSDYAGTDFYGYTF. The DNA for the CDR3 is TGTGCCAGCAGTGATTACGCCGGGACAGACTTTTATGGCTACACCTTC.

The chain employs TRBV18 and TRBJ2-7; 9 bases align to TRBD1. Germline CDR1 KGHSH, CDR2 LQKENI. V was clipped by 4 bases and J by 2 bases; unmatched bases: 6. The CDR3 runs to 15 residues. The CDR3 here is CASSQPTGGAYEQYF. Written as DNA, the CDR3 is TGTGCCAGCTCACAACCGACAGGGGGGGCCTACGAGCAGTACTTC.

The J gene is TRBJ2-1, the V gene TRBV18; 12 bases agree with TRBD2. CDR3 length equals 17 residues. The ends lost 1 base at V and 2 bases at J; junction bases unmatched: 3. The germline gives CDR1 KGHSH, CDR2 LQKENI. This chain's CDR3 is CASSPRRLAGAYNEQFF. The CDR3 DNA is TGTGCCAGCTCACCACGCCGACTAGCGGGAGCCTACAATGAGCAGTTCTTC.

The DNA for the CDR3 is TGTGCCAGCAGCCCCCGGGCCTATGGGACAGATACGCAGTATTTT. Translated, it gives CASSPRAYGTDTQYF. The chain employs TRBV7-3 and TRBJ2-3; D is undetermined. This CDR3 contains 15 residues. The ends were cut back, 5 bases at V and 3 bases at J, with 15 bases in the middle. CDR1 and CDR2 (germline): SGHTA, FQGTGA.

The V call is TRBV11-3, the J call TRBJ1-3, with D unclear. The length of the CDR3 is 11 residues. V lost 11 bases and J lost 2, with 7 bases in between. Germline assignment: CDR1 SGHNT and CDR2 YENEEA. The DNA for the CDR3 is TGTGCCCCCCTGGCTGGAAACACCATATATTTT. The encoded protein is CAPLAGNTIYF.

The rearrangement links TRBV6-6 to TRBJ1-2; 8 bases fit TRBD1. V gave up 4 bases and J gave up 2 bases; unmatched junction bases: 9. Germline CDR1 is MNHNY and CDR2 is SVGAGI (reference sequence). This CDR3 has 16 residues. CDR3 region: CASSWTGRGSNYGYTF. CDR3 sequence (DNA): TGTGCCAGCAGTTGGACAGGGAGGGGGTCGAACTATGGCTACACCTTC.

This sequence joins TRBV2 and TRBJ2-7; D might be TRBD2 (7 bases). The V gene's germline CDR1 is SNHLY and CDR2 FYNNEI. Deletions cut 6 bases from V and 5 bases from J, with 20 bases between. CDR3 size: 15 residues. The CDR3 region has the DNA TGTGCCAGCAGCCTAAGGGGGGGATATGGGGACGAGCAGTACTTC. The encoded protein is CASSLRGGYGDEQYF. The full variable domain, its missing parts supplied by reference TRBV2 and TRBJ2-7, is EPEVTQTPSHQVTQMGQEVILRCVPISNHLYFYWYRQILGQKVEFLVSFYNNEISEKSEIFDDQFSVERPDGSNFTLKIRSTKLEDSAMYFCASSLRGGYGDEQYFGPGTRLTVT.

The chain recombines TRBV29-1 with TRBJ1-1; maybe TRBD1 (5 bases). V was trimmed by 5 bases and J by 1 base, leaving 11 bases between them. CDR3 length: 13 amino acids. Germline V gene sequence: CDR1 SQVTM, CDR2 ANQGSEA. The DNA of the CDR3 is TGCAGCGTTAGGGGAAACGGGAACACTGAAGCTTTCTTT. Protein product: CSVRGNGNTEAFF.

V is TRBV2 and J is TRBJ1-5; D unresolved. CDR3 length: 13 residues. Trimming stripped 2 bases from V and 7 bases from J, with 9 bases between. The germline CDR1 and CDR2 sequences are SNHLY and FYNNEI. The CDR3 DNA reads TGTGCCAGCAGTGAAACCCCTGGACAGCCCCAGCATTTT. It yields the protein CASSETPGQPQHF.